The 20 T cell receptor beta chains given below trace back to one sample, sequenced in a study of Graves' ophthalmopathy and Graves' hyperthyroidism. As the template, RNA transcripts were used to amplify TCR beta CDR3 regions. RT-PCR was first run with HTBI primers, then multiplex PCR in a second round. From the multiplex PCR reads, TCRdb called clonotypes with MiXCR, one entry per CDR3 protein. The sample comprises some 1.1 million distinct CDR3 sequences, around a third of which are singletons, and 8.5% to 14% rests with the top ten. Input material: peripheral blood or thyroid tissue (not recorded which). All receptors come from an adult man with Graves' hyperthyroidism.

With respect to this clonotype: It may be a read error: a sequence one base away is much more abundant. CDR3 region: CASSGVLGVDEQYF. The CDR3 coding sequence is TGTGCCAGCAGCGGGGTTCTGGGAGTTGACGAGCAGTACTTC. This rearrangement joins TRBV7-8 to TRBJ2-7, with D tentatively TRBD2 (5 bases). This CDR3 is 14 amino acids long. Germline V lookup: CDR1 SGHVS, CDR2 FQNEAQ. V was pared by 5 bases and J by 5 bases, with 16 bases between.

This clonotype showed up many times. The chain has TRBV19 and TRBJ1-6; 7 bases fit TRBD1. V shed 3 bases, J shed 6 bases, and the junction held 2 bases outside the gene matches. CDR1 is LNHDA and CDR2 is SQIVND in the germline V gene (reference sequence). CDR3 length equals 14 residues. Here the CDR3 reads CASSMGQSNSPLHF. Written as DNA, the CDR3 is TGTGCCAGTAGTATGGGACAGTCTAATTCACCCCTCCACTTT. The whole variable domain, filled in from reference TRBV19 and TRBJ1-6, reads DGGITQSPKYLFRKEGQNVTLSCEQNLNHDAMYWYRQDPGQGLRLIYYSQIVNDFQKGDIAEGYSVSREKKESFPLTVTSAQKNPTAFYLCASSMGQSNSPLHFGNGTRLTVT.

This clonotype has at least ten counts. V is TRBV2 and J is TRBJ2-7; D unclear. This CDR3 contains 12 residues. CDR1 and CDR2 from the germline V gene are SNHLY and FYNNEI. V was cut by 6 bases and J by 2 bases, with 8 bases left in between. The CDR3 region is CASSSNTYEQYF. CDR3 sequence (DNA): TGTGCCAGCAGCTCAAATACCTACGAGCAGTACTTC.

Ten or more counts support this clonotype. The rearrangement uses TRBV6-6 and TRBJ1-6, with D possibly TRBD1 on 5 matching bases. V dropped 0 bases and J dropped 9 bases, with 18 bases sitting between them. Per germline, CDR1 MNHNY and CDR2 SVGAGI (reference sequence). This CDR3 has 17 amino acids. CDR3 sequence: CASSYSVLGGSGSPLHF. In DNA, the CDR3 is TGTGCCAGCAGTTACTCGGTCTTGGGGGGTAGCGGTTCACCCCTCCACTTT.

The CDR3 sequence is CAWSVLGRSNQPQHF. The CDR3 DNA follows: TGTGCCTGGAGTGTCTTGGGCAGAAGCAATCAGCCCCAGCATTTT. The V call is TRBV30, the J call TRBJ1-5; D not resolved. Germline assignment: CDR1 GTSNPN and CDR2 SVGIG (reference sequence). The CDR3 has 15 amino acids. Deletions cut 0 bases from V and 1 base from J, with 10 bases between.

This clonotype has at least ten counts. This rearrangement joins TRBV2 to TRBJ1-1; D gene uncertain. Germline V gene sequence: CDR1 SNHLY, CDR2 FYNNEI. The V and J ends lost 4 bases and 5 bases respectively, with 11 bases between them. The CDR3 has 13 amino acids. The CDR3 spells CASSVSLGTEAFF. CDR3 bases: TGTGCCAGCAGTGTTTCCCTGGGGACTGAAGCTTTCTTT.

Comments on this clonotype: As the CDR3 is not closed by the conserved phenylalanine or tryptophan, this likely results from a read error. The limits of the CDR3 on the DNA are not certain, so only TCRdb's listed CDR3 is given. V and J are TRBV10-3 and TRBJ2-5; the tabulated D call, TRBD2, remains unverified against the DNA. The CDR3 sequence runs 9 residues, both termini included. From germline, CDR1 is ENHRY and CDR2 SYGVKD. CDR3 region: CAIRGLDYT.

This rearrangement joins TRBV11-2 to TRBJ2-7; 9 bases match TRBD1. Losses at the gene ends were 6 bases for V and 6 bases for J; bases not matched to a gene: 12. Per the germline V gene, CDR1 is SGHAT and CDR2 is FQNNGV. The CDR3 spans 15 residues. CDR3 sequence: CASSFRQGVGLEQYF. The CDR3 DNA is TGTGCCAGCAGTTTCCGACAGGGGGTGGGCCTCGAGCAGTACTTC.

This clonotype was counted at least ten times. The CDR3 nucleotides are TGTGCCAGCAGACAGGGACAGCGCTTTTATTCAGGGGCCAACGTCCTGACTTTC. Its protein product is CASRQGQRFYSGANVLTF. V gene TRBV11-2 combines with J gene TRBJ2-6; 7 positions match TRBD1. Trimming cost V 6 bases and J 4 bases; bases outside gene matches: 15. The CDR3 sequence is 18 residues long. Looked up from germline, CDR1 is SGHAT and CDR2 is FQNNGV. Based on the CDR3 plus reference TRBV11-2 and TRBJ2-6, the full variable domain is EAGVAQSPRYKIIEKRQSVAFWCNPISGHATLYWYQQILGQGPKLLIQFQNNGVVDDSQLPKDRFSAERLKGVDSTLKIQPAKLEDSAVYLCASRQGQRFYSGANVLTFGAGSRLTVL.

The chain recombines TRBV29-1 with TRBJ2-7; no clear D gene. CDR3 length: 11 amino acids. CDR1 is SQVTM, CDR2 ANQGSEA, per germline. The ends were cut back, 4 bases at V and 4 bases at J, with 8 bases in the middle. CDR3 nucleotides: TGCAGCGTTGTGGCCAGATACGAGCAGTACTTC. The encoded protein is CSVVARYEQYF.

This clonotype was observed a handful of times. CDR3 loop: CASSLGSGDSYEQYF. DNA for the CDR3: TGTGCCAGCAGTTTGGGAAGTGGAGACTCCTACGAGCAGTACTTC. The chain joins TRBV12-3 or TRBV12-4 to TRBJ2-7; no clear D. The CDR3 length is 15 residues. Trimming cost V 3 bases and J 0 bases, with 12 bases left between them.

The sample holds a few counts of this clonotype. The rearrangement joins TRBV7-9 to TRBJ2-5; 7 nucleotides match TRBD2. After removal of 11 bases from V and 4 bases from J, the junction contained 10 bases not matched to a gene. Germline V gene sequence: CDR1 SEHNR, CDR2 FQNEAQ (reference sequence). The CDR3 runs 13 residues. CDR3 DNA: TGTGCCGTGCACCATAAGCGGGGAGAGACCCAGTACTTC. Amino acid sequence: CAVHHKRGETQYF.

The chain has TRBV27 and TRBJ2-7; D uncertain. Trimming left V 6 bases short and J 2 bases short, with 20 bases between. The CDR3 is 16 amino acids. Per the germline V gene, CDR1 is MNHEY and CDR2 is SMNVEV (reference sequence). CDR3 protein: CASRGKLQVSTYEQYF. Here the CDR3 DNA reads TGTGCCAGCAGGGGGAAACTTCAGGTTTCGACCTACGAGCAGTACTTC.

This clonotype was observed many times. This chain links TRBV7-9 with TRBJ2-7, with 7 bases matching TRBD1. Germline CDR1 SEHNR, CDR2 FQNEAQ (reference sequence). This CDR3 comprises 15 residues. Trimming removed 5 bases from V and 1 base from J; junction bases left unmatched: 8. In nucleotides, the CDR3 is TGTGCCAGCAGCGAAAGACAGGGCCCTTCCTACGAGCAGTACTTC. This gives the protein CASSERQGPSYEQYF.

Only a few counts were recorded for this clonotype. This sequence joins TRBV5-1 and TRBJ1-1; D is unresolved. In germline, CDR1 is SGHRS, CDR2 YFSETQ. The CDR3 has 15 residues. The V and J ends lost 1 base and 0 bases respectively, with 10 bases between them. The DNA of the CDR3 is TGCGCCAGCAGCTTGATTTCAGGAGTGAACACTGAAGCTTTCTTT. Translation gives CASSLISGVNTEAFF.

As regards this clonotype: A much larger clone differs from this one at a single base, so this may be a read error. The genes are TRBV6-6 and TRBJ2-7, with no clear D. CDR1 is MNHNY and CDR2 is SVGAGI in the germline V gene (reference sequence). The CDR3 totals 13 residues. Trimming removed 6 bases from V and 6 bases from J, with 15 bases in between. CDR3 in DNA: TGTGCCAGCAGCGGAAGCACCGGGCGCGAGCAGTACTTC. This sequence encodes CASSGSTGREQYF.

The chain recombines TRBV6-5 with TRBJ1-4; the D gene is possibly TRBD1 (6 bases). The germline V gene encodes CDR1 MNHEY and CDR2 SVGAGI. The CDR3 consists of 15 residues. Trimming left V 4 bases short and J 6 bases short, with 15 bases between. The CDR3 loop is CASSSHRALDEKLFF. CDR3 DNA sequence: TGTGCCAGCAGTTCCCACAGGGCATTGGATGAAAAACTGTTTTTT.

The chain carries TRBV7-6 and TRBJ1-2, with a weak D call TRBD1 (6 bases). This CDR3 contains 14 residues. Trimming took 5 bases from V and 5 from J, leaving 15 bases between them. Germline V gives CDR1 SGHVS, CDR2 FNYEAQ. The CDR3 is CASSPRGAQYGYTF. CDR3 nucleotide sequence: TGTGCCAGCAGCCCGAGGGGGGCGCAGTATGGCTACACCTTC.

Points on this clonotype: This may be a read error: a much more frequent sequence differs by one nucleotide. V usage is TRBV7-2 and J usage is TRBJ2-5; TRBD1 matches 7 bases. This CDR3 spans 14 amino acids. In germline, CDR1 is SGHTA, CDR2 FQGNSA. V trimming: 2 bases; J trimming: 5 bases; junction bases outside the gene matches: 5. The CDR3 DNA sequence: TGTGCCAGCAGCTTACAGACAGGGCCTGAGACCCAGTACTTC. This codes for CASSLQTGPETQYF.

The J gene is TRBJ1-1, the V gene TRBV29-1; D remains ambiguous. CDR1 and CDR2 from the germline V gene are SQVTM and ANQGSEA. Trimming pared 4 bases from V and 7 bases from J, leaving 10 bases between. The CDR3 loop spans 11 amino acids. The CDR3 region is CSVAGNIEAFF. CDR3 in DNA: TGCAGCGTTGCAGGAAATATTGAAGCTTTCTTT.